This T cell receptor (beta chain) was sequenced during a study of cytomegalovirus exposure and HLA in healthy donors. Broader study findings: Presence/absence results assume similar sequencing depth per donor, which may not hold. Later on, an analysis found that several of the most significant clusters appeared to be linked to common viral pathogens, which included parvovirus B19. In vitro data verified a few CMV-associated chains as specific for CMV antigens.

Healthy donors of bone marrow made up the group. As concerns this clone: What it binds is unknown.

PCR used 60 Vbeta primers and 13 Jbeta primers. The data were produced by immunoSEQ multiplex PCR, yet TCRdb's version contains in-frame clones alone and is incomplete. The sample gives some 120,000 clones, 60% to 85% of which show up once; roughly 2.7% is in the top ten. The CDR3 covers 12 residues. Germline values: CDR1 SGHAT, CDR2 FQNNGV. Trimming removed 1 base from V and 7 bases from J, with 8 bases in between. The sequenced material came from PBMCs. This TCR derives from a female donor in good health and CMV-seronegative. The chain uses TRBV11-2 and TRBJ2-7; D gene uncertain. CDR3 protein: CASSLGNTEQYF. DNA for the CDR3: TGTGCCAGCAGCTTAGGAAATACTGAGCAGTACTTC.